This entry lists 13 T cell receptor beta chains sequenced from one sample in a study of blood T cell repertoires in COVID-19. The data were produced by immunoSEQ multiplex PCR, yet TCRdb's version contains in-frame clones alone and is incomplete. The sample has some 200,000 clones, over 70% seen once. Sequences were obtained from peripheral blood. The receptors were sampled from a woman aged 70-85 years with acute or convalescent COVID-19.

The CDR3: CSVEGAGNEQFF. CDR3 in DNA: TGCAGCGTTGAAGGGGCGGGAAATGAGCAGTTCTTC. The chain combines TRBV29-1 with TRBJ2-1; perhaps TRBD2 as D (6 bases). V lost 1 base and J lost 7, with 8 bases in between. Germline values: CDR1 SQVTM, CDR2 ANQGSEA. CDR3 length: 12 amino acids.

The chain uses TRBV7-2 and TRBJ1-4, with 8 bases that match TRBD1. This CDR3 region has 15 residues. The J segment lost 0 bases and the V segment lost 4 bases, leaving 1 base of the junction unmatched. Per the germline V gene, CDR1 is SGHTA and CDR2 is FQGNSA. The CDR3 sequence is CASSSTGATNEKLFF. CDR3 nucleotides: TGTGCCAGCAGCTCGACAGGGGCAACTAATGAAAAACTGTTTTTT.

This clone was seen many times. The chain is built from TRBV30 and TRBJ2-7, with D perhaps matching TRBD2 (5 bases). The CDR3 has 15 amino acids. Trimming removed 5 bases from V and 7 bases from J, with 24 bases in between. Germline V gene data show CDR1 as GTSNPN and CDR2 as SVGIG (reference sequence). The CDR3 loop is CAWGRLGRVSGEQYF. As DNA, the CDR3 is TGTGCCTGGGGCCGGCTGGGAAGGGTTTCGGGAGAGCAGTACTTC.

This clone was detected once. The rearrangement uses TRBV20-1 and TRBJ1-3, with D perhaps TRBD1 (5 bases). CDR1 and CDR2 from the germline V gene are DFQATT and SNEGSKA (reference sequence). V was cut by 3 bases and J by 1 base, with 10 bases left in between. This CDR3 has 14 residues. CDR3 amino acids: CSASEAGSGNTIYF. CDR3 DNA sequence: TGCAGTGCTAGTGAAGCAGGGTCTGGAAACACCATATATTTT.

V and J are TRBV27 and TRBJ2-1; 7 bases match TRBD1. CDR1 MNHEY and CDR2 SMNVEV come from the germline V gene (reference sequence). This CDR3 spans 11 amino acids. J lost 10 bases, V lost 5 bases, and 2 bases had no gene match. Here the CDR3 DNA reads TGTGCCAGCAGTACCAGGGGGGAGCAGTTCTTC. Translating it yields CASSTRGEQFF.

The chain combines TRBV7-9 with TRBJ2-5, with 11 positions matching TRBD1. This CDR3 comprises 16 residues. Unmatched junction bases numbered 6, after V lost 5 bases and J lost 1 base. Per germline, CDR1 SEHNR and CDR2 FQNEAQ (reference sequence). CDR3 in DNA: TGTGCCAGCAGCCTGACCGGGACAGGGGGCCAAGAGACCCAGTACTTC. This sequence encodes CASSLTGTGGQETQYF.

CDR3 in amino acids: CASSNLAGGETQYF. The CDR3 DNA reads TGTGCCAGTAGTAACCTAGCGGGAGGGGAGACCCAGTACTTC. The rearrangement joins TRBV19 to TRBJ2-5; 12 bases line up with TRBD2. V dropped 4 bases and J dropped 5; count of bases not matched to a gene: 2. Germline CDR1 and CDR2: LNHDA and SQIVND (reference sequence). The CDR3 spans 14 residues.

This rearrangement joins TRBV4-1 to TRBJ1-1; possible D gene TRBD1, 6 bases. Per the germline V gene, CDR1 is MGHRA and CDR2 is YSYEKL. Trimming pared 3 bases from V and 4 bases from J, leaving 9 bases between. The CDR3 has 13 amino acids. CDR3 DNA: TGCGCCAGCAGCCAGATACAGGGCACTGAAGCTTTCTTT. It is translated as CASSQIQGTEAFF.

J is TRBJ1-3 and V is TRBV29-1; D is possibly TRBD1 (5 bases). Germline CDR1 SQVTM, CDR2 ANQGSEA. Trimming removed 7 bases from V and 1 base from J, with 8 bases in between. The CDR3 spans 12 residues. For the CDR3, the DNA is TGCAGCGGGCGGGGGTCTGGAAACACCATATATTTT. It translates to CSGRGSGNTIYF.

The DNA for the CDR3 is TGTGCCTGGAGGCCGCAAGCAGGGGCATCCTATGGCTACACCTTC. Its protein is CAWRPQAGASYGYTF. This rearrangement joins TRBV30 to TRBJ1-2; tentatively, D is TRBD1 (6 bases). Trimming removed 3 bases from V and 4 bases from J, with 18 bases in between. This CDR3 has 15 residues. Germline CDR1 reads GTSNPN; CDR2 reads SVGIG (reference sequence).

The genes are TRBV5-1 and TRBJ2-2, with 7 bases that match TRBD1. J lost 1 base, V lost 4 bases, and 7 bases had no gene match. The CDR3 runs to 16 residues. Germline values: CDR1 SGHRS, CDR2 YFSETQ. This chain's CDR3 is CASSPGDSLNTGELFF. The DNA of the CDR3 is TGCGCCAGCAGCCCCGGGGACAGCCTGAACACCGGGGAGCTGTTTTTT.

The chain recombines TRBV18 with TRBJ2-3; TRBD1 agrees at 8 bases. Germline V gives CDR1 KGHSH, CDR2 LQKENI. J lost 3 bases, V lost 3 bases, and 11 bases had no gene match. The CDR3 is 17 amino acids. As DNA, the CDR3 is TGTGCCAGCTCACCTCGACAGACAGGGGAAGGAACAGATACGCAGTATTTT. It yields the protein CASSPRQTGEGTDTQYF. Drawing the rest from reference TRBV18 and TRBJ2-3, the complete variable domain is NAGVMQNPRHLVRRRGQEARLRCSPMKGHSHVYWYRQLPEEGLKFMVYLQKENIIDESGMPKERFSAEFPKEGPSILRIQQVVRGDSAAYFCASSPRQTGEGTDTQYFGPGTRLTVL.

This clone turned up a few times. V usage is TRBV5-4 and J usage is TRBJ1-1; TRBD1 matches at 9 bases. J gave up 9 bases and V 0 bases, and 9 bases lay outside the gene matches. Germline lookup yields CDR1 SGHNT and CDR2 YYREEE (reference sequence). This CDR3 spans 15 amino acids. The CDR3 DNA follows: TGTGCCAGCAGCTTGGGGGGACAGGGTTGGGCGCAAGCTTTCTTT. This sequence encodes CASSLGGQGWAQAFF.